This TCR beta chain was recorded in a study of T-cell memory formation after mild COVID-19. For the study at large: Most TCR clusters belonged to a single donor. Points from the study as a whole: Chiefly within CM and EM were the contracting CD4+ clones; CD8+ ones were within EMRA.

As regards this clonotype: What it recognizes is unknown.

V dropped 3 bases and J dropped 0 bases, with 15 bases sitting between them. Germline CDR1 MNHEY, CDR2 SMNVEV (reference sequence). This CDR3 has 17 residues. TCRdb re-analysed the 5' RACE reads in MiXCR, keeping a single row per CDR3 protein. The table shows approximately 410,000 distinct CDR3 sequences, with roughly a quarter occurring only once. Sequencing was performed on PBMCs or a T cell subset sorted from them (not recorded which). The receptor was isolated from an adult woman who had mild COVID-19 (a few samples of this study predate the infection). Cell type and time point are not known. The chain carries TRBV27 and TRBJ2-4, with D perhaps matching TRBD1 or TRBD2 (5 bases each). Here the CDR3 reads CASSFGRPGLAKNIQYF. For the CDR3, the DNA is TGTGCCAGCAGTTTTGGTAGGCCGGGGCTAGCCAAAAACATTCAGTACTTC.